Listed here is a single T cell receptor (beta chain). Its matching antigen is unknown. The entry originates in a study of PD-1 blockade in classical Hodgkin lymphoma. Relapse after autologous stem cell transplantation occurred in every patient, and brentuximab vedotin exposure varied. General study findings and limits: Partial responders and progressors had significantly lower baseline TCR diversity. When set against healthy donors, newly diagnosed patients were reported to show lower baseline TCR diversity.

TCRdb's copy holds only in-frame clones and misses some; the assay was immunoSEQ multiplex PCR. Of about 97,000 clones detected, 75% to 90% appear once; the ten largest clones hold roughly an eighth. The germline CDR1 and CDR2 sequences are SGHDN and FVKESK. V dropped 1 base and J dropped 4 bases, with 7 bases sitting between them. The CDR3 is 13 amino acids. Sequenced material: peripheral blood mononuclear cells (PBMCs), taken at baseline. The source of this sequence is a human donor with classical Hodgkin lymphoma. The V call is TRBV14, the J call TRBJ1-2; D not certain. The CDR3 here is CASSQVPGYGYTF. CDR3 nucleotides: TGTGCCAGCAGCCAAGTCCCGGGCTATGGCTACACCTTC.